The next 30 T cell receptor beta chains were all read from a single sample in a study of OX40 agonist ivuxolimab in advanced cancers. TCRdb keeps only in-frame clones here, not all; method: immunoSEQ multiplex PCR. The repertoire holds around 80,000 clones, with around 80% as singletons. This specimen was CD4+ or CD8+ T cells sorted from blood, taken in a trial of the OX40 agonist ivuxolimab. The receptor set was obtained from an adult with an advanced solid tumor such as melanoma, head and neck, liver or kidney cancer.

The chain combines TRBV4-2 with TRBJ1-2, with D possibly being TRBD1 (5 bases). The CDR3 contains 14 residues. Trimming pared 1 base from V and 6 bases from J, leaving 12 bases between. Germline loops: CDR1 LGHNA, CDR2 YNFKEQ. The CDR3 bases are TGTGCCAGCAGCCAAGCCGGGGGGACTCATGGCTACACCTTC. Its protein is CASSQAGGTHGYTF.

V is TRBV6-1 and J is TRBJ1-1; the D is unclear. Deletions cut 4 bases from V and 0 bases from J, with 9 bases between. The germline V gene has CDR1 MNHNS and CDR2 SASEGT. This CDR3 has 14 residues. CDR3 residues: CASSVGGLNTEAFF. The CDR3 nucleotides are TGTGCCAGCAGTGTTGGCGGATTGAACACTGAAGCTTTCTTT.

The CDR3 DNA reads as TGTGCCAGCAGCTTATCACGGGCCACGGCGGGGGGCCAGGGGGAGCAGTACGTC. This sequence encodes CASSLSRATAGGQGEQYV. The chain is built from TRBV11-2 and TRBJ2-7; 8 bases map to TRBD2. The germline gives CDR1 SGHAT, CDR2 FQNNGV. V was clipped by 2 bases and J by 7 bases; unmatched bases: 19. The CDR3 runs 18 residues.

This rearrangement joins TRBV5-1 to TRBJ2-3; 10 bases are a match to TRBD2. The J segment lost 6 bases and the V segment lost 6 bases, leaving 7 bases of the junction unmatched. The CDR3 length is 14 residues. The germline V gene encodes CDR1 SGHRS and CDR2 YFSETQ. CDR3 sequence: CASTAGGAEDTQYF. CDR3 nucleotides: TGCGCCAGCACAGCGGGGGGGGCCGAGGATACGCAGTATTTT.

The chain has TRBV7-2 and TRBJ2-7, with unresolved D. In germline, CDR1 is SGHTA, CDR2 FQGNSA. This CDR3 region has 15 residues. The V end was cut by 3 bases, the J end by 1 base, with 13 bases between. DNA for the CDR3: TGTGCCAGCAGCTTTCTCGACCTGGGGTCCTACGAGCAGTACTTC. Translated: CASSFLDLGSYEQYF.

This rearrangement joins TRBV28 to TRBJ1-1; the D is unclear. Germline CDR1 and CDR2: MDHEN and SYDVKM. This CDR3 comprises 12 residues. V lost 2 bases and J 7 bases, leaving 8 bases between the germline ends. DNA for the CDR3: TGTGCCAGCAGTTTAGTACCAAATGAAGCTTTCTTT. Encoded protein: CASSLVPNEAFF.

The V call is TRBV6-5, the J call TRBJ2-5, with D possibly TRBD2 on 6 matching bases. Germline assignment: CDR1 MNHEY and CDR2 SVGAGI. This CDR3 has 15 amino acids. V was shortened by 2 bases and J by 0 bases, with 10 bases between the two germline ends. The DNA of the CDR3 is TGTGCCAGCAGTTACGAAGGACTACACCAAGAGACCCAGTACTTC. The encoded protein is CASSYEGLHQETQYF.

The chain carries TRBV19 and TRBJ2-1; D possibly corresponds to TRBD2 (5 bases). The CDR3 is made up of 15 amino acids. The germline V and J ends were trimmed by 5 bases and 1 base, with 12 bases remaining between them. The germline V gene has CDR1 LNHDA and CDR2 SQIVND (reference sequence). CDR3 in DNA: TGTGCCAGTAGTCTGCGAGCGGCGTCCTACAATGAGCAGTTCTTC. It encodes CASSLRAASYNEQFF.

CDR3 DNA sequence: TGTGCCAGCAGTTCACATACGGGGGCGAATGAGCAGTTCTTC. The encoded protein is CASSSHTGANEQFF. The chain is built from TRBV28 and TRBJ2-1; D possibly uses TRBD1 or TRBD2 (6 bases each). The length of the CDR3 is 14 residues. Germline V CDR1 and CDR2: MDHEN, SYDVKM. With 4 bases removed from V and 7 bases from J, the gap between germline ends came to 14 bases.

This chain connects TRBV5-4 to TRBJ2-7; 12 nucleotides agree with TRBD2. CDR1 SGHNT and CDR2 YYREEE come from the germline V gene (reference sequence). This CDR3 spans 17 amino acids. The junction had 12 bases not matched to a gene; V was cut back by 4 bases and J by 4 bases. The CDR3 DNA reads as TGTGCCAGCAGCCTGGGGCCTAGCGGGAGGGTATCGTACGAGCAGTACTTC. It yields the protein CASSLGPSGRVSYEQYF.

The chain has TRBV28 and TRBJ2-7; 9 nucleotides line up with TRBD1. J lost 5 bases, V lost 2 bases, and 7 bases had no gene match. There are 15 residues in the CDR3. Germline V gene sequence: CDR1 MDHEN, CDR2 SYDVKM. This chain's CDR3 is CASSLRGQGIHEQYF. CDR3 nucleotide sequence: TGTGCCAGCAGTTTACGCGGACAGGGGATACACGAGCAGTACTTC.

The chain links TRBV28 to TRBJ2-7; TRBD1 matches at 7 bases. V shed 4 bases and J 5 bases; nucleotides not matched to a gene: 11. The CDR3 is 15 residues long. The germline gives CDR1 MDHEN, CDR2 SYDVKM. In nucleotides, the CDR3 is TGTGCCAGCAGTTCAAACAGGGGAAGGATGAACGAGCAGTACGTC. As protein: CASSSNRGRMNEQYV.

The genes are TRBV28 and TRBJ1-2; D is ambiguous. The germline CDR1 and CDR2 sequences are MDHEN and SYDVKM. Deletions cut 2 bases from V and 4 bases from J, with 14 bases between. The CDR3 runs to 15 residues. The CDR3 protein is CASSLPIGVGYGYTF. The DNA of the CDR3 is TGTGCCAGCAGTTTACCTATCGGGGTGGGCTATGGCTACACCTTC.

This clone was observed once. This chain joins TRBV28 and TRBJ2-3, with 9 bases fitting TRBD1. The CDR3 sequence is 15 residues long. The V gene end was trimmed by 7 bases and the J gene end by 3 bases; junction bases not matched to a gene: 8. The germline V gene has CDR1 MDHEN and CDR2 SYDVKM. In DNA, the CDR3 is TGTGCCAGCACACAAGAGGGACAGGGAACAGATACGCAGTATTTT. Translated, it gives CASTQEGQGTDTQYF.

V gene TRBV7-2 combines with J gene TRBJ2-7, with TRBD1 as a possible D gene (5 bases). This CDR3 is built from 13 residues. Germline loops: CDR1 SGHTA, CDR2 FQGNSA. Trimming removed 3 bases from V and 2 bases from J, with 8 bases in between. The CDR3 sequence is CASSFKGTYEQYF. DNA of the CDR3: TGTGCCAGCAGCTTTAAGGGGACCTACGAGCAGTACTTC.

This clone showed up just once. The V and J genes are TRBV28 and TRBJ2-5; 9 nucleotides line up with TRBD2. Trimming took 5 bases from V and 5 from J; bases not matched to a gene: 12. The CDR3 spans 16 residues. CDR1 and CDR2 (germline): MDHEN, SYDVKM. This CDR3 is CASSPRLREGRETQYF. The CDR3 coding sequence is TGTGCCAGCAGTCCCCGGTTGCGGGAGGGCCGTGAGACCCAGTACTTC.

J is TRBJ2-3 and V is TRBV18; TRBD2 agrees at 7 bases. Trimming removed 5 bases from V and 6 bases from J; junction bases left unmatched: 11. The CDR3 consists of 15 residues. Germline CDR1 reads KGHSH; CDR2 reads LQKENI. The CDR3 DNA is TGTGCCAGCTCAACATACACAGTCGGGGGGGATACGCAGTATTTT. It encodes CASSTYTVGGDTQYF.

The chain combines TRBV25-1 with TRBJ2-6; 11 bases agree with TRBD1. The CDR3 runs 16 residues. V lost 6 bases, J lost 1 base, and 2 bases stayed unmatched. Germline V gene sequence: CDR1 MGHDK, CDR2 SYGVNS. The CDR3 is CASRGTGGSGANVLTF. The DNA of the CDR3 is TGTGCCAGCAGGGGGACAGGGGGTTCTGGGGCCAACGTCCTGACTTTC.

The chain couples TRBV18 to TRBJ2-7; a weak D match, TRBD1 (6 bases). CDR3 size: 13 residues. The V end lost 3 bases, the J end lost 7 bases, and 13 bases lay between the germline ends. From germline, CDR1 is KGHSH and CDR2 LQKENI. CDR3 coding DNA: TGTGCCAGCTCACCGGGGGCTTCAAGGGAGCAGTACTTC. Translating gives CASSPGASREQYF.

V gene TRBV28 combines with J gene TRBJ1-1; D gene unclear. Germline assignment: CDR1 MDHEN and CDR2 SYDVKM. CDR3 size: 13 residues. Between the trimmed V and J ends, which lost 6 bases and 6 bases, there was a span of 14 bases. CDR3 sequence: CASSRRSWAEAFF. The CDR3 nucleotides read TGTGCCAGCAGCCGAAGGTCGTGGGCTGAAGCTTTCTTT.

The chain is built from TRBV10-2 and TRBJ2-5, with D perhaps TRBD2 (6 bases). CDR1 is WSHSY, CDR2 SAAADI, per germline. V lost 6 bases to trimming and J lost 5 bases, with 16 bases between them. The CDR3 covers 14 residues. CDR3 sequence reads: CASRETSKQETQYF. CDR3 in DNA: TGCGCCAGCAGGGAAACTAGCAAGCAGGAGACCCAGTACTTC.

The V gene is TRBV28, the J gene TRBJ2-3; 11 bases are shared with TRBD2. This CDR3 spans 17 amino acids. The V and J ends lost 5 bases and 3 bases, in that order; junction bases with no gene match: 10. Looked up from germline, CDR1 is MDHEN and CDR2 is SYDVKM. The CDR3: CASSGGTSGYITDTQYF. CDR3 DNA: TGTGCCAGCAGTGGAGGGACTAGCGGATACATAACAGATACGCAGTATTTT.

This clone was observed once. The DNA for the CDR3 is TGCGCCAGCAGCTCCCTGAGTGTGGGGTTCAATCAGCCCCAGCATTTT. Residues: CASSSLSVGFNQPQHF. This rearrangement joins TRBV5-1 to TRBJ1-5; D unclear. The CDR3 covers 16 residues. V was cut by 3 bases and J by 3 bases, with 16 bases left in between. In germline, CDR1 is SGHRS, CDR2 YFSETQ.

The V gene is TRBV6-1, the J gene TRBJ2-3; the D call may be TRBD1 or TRBD2 (6 bases each). The V end lost 4 bases, the J end lost 10 bases, and 24 bases lay between the germline ends. The CDR3 extends over 16 amino acids. Germline CDR1 MNHNS, CDR2 SASEGT. The CDR3 DNA reads as TGTGCCAGCAGTGGGGGGACACTTCCTAAGGAGGGGGCGCAGTATTTT. It encodes CASSGGTLPKEGAQYF.

The chain combines TRBV28 with TRBJ2-3, with 9 bases aligning to TRBD1. The V segment lost 3 bases and the J segment 4 bases; nucleotides outside the gene matches: 2. The CDR3 loop spans 14 amino acids. From germline, CDR1 is MDHEN and CDR2 SYDVKM. CDR3 loop: CASSLGQGADTQYF. The CDR3 DNA follows: TGTGCCAGCAGTTTGGGACAGGGTGCAGATACGCAGTATTTT.

This chain links TRBV2 with TRBJ1-1, with 7 nucleotides matching TRBD1. The CDR3 has 13 residues. Trimming removed 8 bases from V and 8 bases from J; junction bases left unmatched: 11. From germline, CDR1 is SNHLY and CDR2 FYNNEI. The CDR3 region has the DNA TGTGCCAGCGAATCCACAGGGGCTCAAGAAGCTTTCTTT. Its translation is CASESTGAQEAFF.

V is TRBV5-8 and J is TRBJ2-5, with TRBD2 as a possible D gene (6 bases). The CDR3 length is 14 residues. V shed 0 bases and J shed 4 bases, with 10 bases lying between them. Germline V gene lookup returns CDR1 SGHTS and CDR2 YDEGEE. The CDR3, as DNA: TGTGCCAGCAGCTTGGGAGGGACTCGAGAGACCCAGTACTTC. As protein: CASSLGGTRETQYF. The variable domain in full, with the rest retrieved from reference TRBV5-8 and TRBJ2-5, is EAGVTQSPTHLIKTRGQQATLRCSPISGHTSVYWYQQALGLGLQFLLWYDEGEERNRGNFPPRFSGRQFPNYSSELNVNALELEDSALYLCASSLGGTRETQYFGPGTRLLVL.

The V call is TRBV6-1, the J call TRBJ2-7; possibly TRBD2 for D (5 bases). The CDR3 runs 13 residues. V lost 11 bases, J lost 4 bases, and 18 bases lay in between. From germline, CDR1 is MNHNS and CDR2 SASEGT. CDR3 amino acids: CAGSRELRYEQYF. DNA of the CDR3: TGTGCCGGTTCAAGGGAGCTAAGGTACGAGCAGTACTTC.

The V call is TRBV19, the J call TRBJ1-2, with D unresolved. This CDR3 contains 15 residues. Germline-derived CDR1 and CDR2 are LNHDA and SQIVND (reference sequence). V shed 0 bases and J shed 7 bases, with 15 bases lying between them. CDR3 sequence: CASSIDPPPLGGYTF. The CDR3 bases are TGTGCCAGTAGTATAGATCCACCTCCTCTTGGTGGCTACACCTTC.

This clone turned up a few times. The chain joins TRBV5-6 to TRBJ1-1; D unclear. This CDR3 spans 16 amino acids. The V and J ends lost 4 bases and 2 bases respectively, with 18 bases between them. CDR1 SGHDT and CDR2 YYEEEE come from the germline V gene. DNA of the CDR3: TGTGCCAGCAGCCAAGGGTCCTTTACCTCTAACACTGAAGCTTTCTTT. Translated: CASSQGSFTSNTEAFF.